This T cell receptor beta chain was captured by sequencing in a study of post-analysis software for immune sequencing data. Of note for this clonotype: Antigen specificity is unknown.

Germline CDR1 and CDR2: ENHRY and SYGVKD. The CDR3 has 12 amino acids. The ends were cut back, 4 bases at V and 5 bases at J, with 9 bases in the middle. Unique molecular identifiers were present in the TCR beta cDNA libraries. TCRdb redid the calling of the PCR reads with MiXCR, one entry per CDR3 protein. The sample carries approximately 730,000 distinct CDR3 sequences, roughly 30% recorded once. Findings and limits, study-wide: Patients carried a handful of TRBV segments more frequently than controls did, and TRBV5-6, TRBV5-1 and TRBV20-1 were among them.

This receptor was obtained from a girl aged 5-17 years with multiple sclerosis. Sequenced input: blood. This chain connects TRBV10-3 to TRBJ2-7, with D perhaps matching TRBD2 (6 bases). CDR3 residues: CAISARRDEQYF. The DNA of the CDR3 is TGTGCCATCAGTGCTAGGAGGGACGAGCAGTACTTC.